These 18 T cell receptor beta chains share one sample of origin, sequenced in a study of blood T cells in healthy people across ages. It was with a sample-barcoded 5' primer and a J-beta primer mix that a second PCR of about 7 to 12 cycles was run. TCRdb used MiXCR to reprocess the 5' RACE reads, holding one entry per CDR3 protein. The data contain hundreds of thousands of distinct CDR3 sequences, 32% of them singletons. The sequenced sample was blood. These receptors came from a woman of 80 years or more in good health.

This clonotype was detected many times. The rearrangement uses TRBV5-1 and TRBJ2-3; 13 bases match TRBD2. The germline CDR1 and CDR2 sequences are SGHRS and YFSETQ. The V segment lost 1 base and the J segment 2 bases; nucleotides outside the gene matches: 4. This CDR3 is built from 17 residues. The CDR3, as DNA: TGCGCCAGCAGCTTGAGCGGGACTAGCGGGGTCACAGATACGCAGTATTTT. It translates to CASSLSGTSGVTDTQYF.

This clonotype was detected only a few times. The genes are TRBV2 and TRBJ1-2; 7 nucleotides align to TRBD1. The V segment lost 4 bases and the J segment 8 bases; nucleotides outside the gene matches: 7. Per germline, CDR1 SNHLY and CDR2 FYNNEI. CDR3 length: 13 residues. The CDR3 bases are TGTGCCAGCAGTGCAGGGGGACAAAGGGGCTACACCTTC. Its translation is CASSAGGQRGYTF.

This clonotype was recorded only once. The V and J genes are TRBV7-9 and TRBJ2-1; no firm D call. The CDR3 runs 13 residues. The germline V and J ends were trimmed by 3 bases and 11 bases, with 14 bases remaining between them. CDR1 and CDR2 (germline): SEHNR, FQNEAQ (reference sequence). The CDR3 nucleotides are TGTGCCAGCAGCTTTATGGGCGGCTACAAGCAGTTCTTC. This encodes CASSFMGGYKQFF. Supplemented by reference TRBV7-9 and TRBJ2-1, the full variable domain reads DTGVSQNPRHKITKRGQNVTFRCDPISEHNRLYWYRQTLGQGPEFLTYFQNEAQLEKSRLLSDRFSAERPKGSFSTLEIQRTEQGDSAMYLCASSFMGGYKQFFGPGTRLTVL.

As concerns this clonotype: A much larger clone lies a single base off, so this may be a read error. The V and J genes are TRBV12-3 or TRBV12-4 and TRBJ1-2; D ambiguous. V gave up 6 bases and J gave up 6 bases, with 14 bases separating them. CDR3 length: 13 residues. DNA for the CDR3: TGTGCCAGCAGCCCCCGGACCTTCCATGGCTACACCTTC. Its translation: CASSPRTFHGYTF.

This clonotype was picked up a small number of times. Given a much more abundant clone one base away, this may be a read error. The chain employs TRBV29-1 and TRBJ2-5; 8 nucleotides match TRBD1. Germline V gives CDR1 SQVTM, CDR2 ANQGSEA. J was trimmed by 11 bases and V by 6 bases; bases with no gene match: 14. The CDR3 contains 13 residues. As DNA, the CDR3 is TGCAGCGTAACCGGGACAGGAGTTAATGAGCAGTACTTC. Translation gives CSVTGTGVNEQYF.

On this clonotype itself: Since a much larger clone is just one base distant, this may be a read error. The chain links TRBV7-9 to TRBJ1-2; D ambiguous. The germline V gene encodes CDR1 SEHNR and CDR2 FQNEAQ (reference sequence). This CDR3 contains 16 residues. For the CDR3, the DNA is TGTGCCAGCAGCTTAGCGGCCGGGAGGATTGGGTATGACTACACCTTC. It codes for CASSLAAGRIGYDYTF. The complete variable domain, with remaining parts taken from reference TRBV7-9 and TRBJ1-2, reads DTGVSQNPRHKITKRGQNVTFRCDPISEHNRLYWYRQTLGQGPEFLTYFQNEAQLEKSRLLSDRFSAERPKGSFSTLEIQRTEQGDSAMYLCASSLAAGRIGYDYTFGSGTRLTVV.

CDR3 loop: CASSSQQLIGANVLTF. Here the CDR3 DNA reads TGCGCCAGCAGCTCCCAGCAATTGATTGGGGCCAACGTCCTGACTTTC. This chain links TRBV5-1 with TRBJ2-6; D not certain. V lost 3 bases to trimming and J lost 3 bases, with 13 bases between them. The CDR3 loop spans 16 amino acids. Germline CDR1 is SGHRS and CDR2 is YFSETQ.

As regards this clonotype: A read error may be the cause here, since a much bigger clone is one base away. The CDR3 nucleotides read TGTGCCAGTAGTCGGACAGGGTGTTCCTACAATGAGCAGTTCTTC. Amino acid sequence: CASSRTGCSYNEQFF. This rearrangement joins TRBV19 to TRBJ2-1; 8 nucleotides line up with TRBD1. The germline CDR1 and CDR2 sequences are LNHDA and SQIVND (reference sequence). Trimming took 5 bases from V and 1 from J; bases not matched to a gene: 4. The CDR3 spans 15 residues.

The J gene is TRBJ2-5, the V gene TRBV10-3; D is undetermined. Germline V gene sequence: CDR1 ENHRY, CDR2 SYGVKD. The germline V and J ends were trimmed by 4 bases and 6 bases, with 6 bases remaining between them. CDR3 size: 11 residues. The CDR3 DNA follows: TGTGCCATCAGTGCTTCGCAGACCCAGTACTTC. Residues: CAISASQTQYF.

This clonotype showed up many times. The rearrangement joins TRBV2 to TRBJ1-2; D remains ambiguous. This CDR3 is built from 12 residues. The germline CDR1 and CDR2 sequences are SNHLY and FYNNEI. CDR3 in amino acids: CSNPEDGYGYTF. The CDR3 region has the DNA TGTTCGAACCCAGAGGATGGGTATGGCTACACCTTC.

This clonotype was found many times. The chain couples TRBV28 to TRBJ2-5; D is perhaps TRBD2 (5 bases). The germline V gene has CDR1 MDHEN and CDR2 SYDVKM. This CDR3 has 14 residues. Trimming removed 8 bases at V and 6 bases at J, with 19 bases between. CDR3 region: CASGPGGPLKTQYF. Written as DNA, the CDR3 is TGTGCCAGCGGTCCGGGCGGGCCCTTAAAGACCCAGTACTTC.

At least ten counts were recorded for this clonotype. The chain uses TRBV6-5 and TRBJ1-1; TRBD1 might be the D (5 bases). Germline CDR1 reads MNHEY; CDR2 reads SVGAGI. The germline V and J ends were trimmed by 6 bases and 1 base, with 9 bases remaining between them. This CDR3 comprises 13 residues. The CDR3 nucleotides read TGTGCCAGCAGCTACGGACAGAACACTGAAGCTTTCTTT. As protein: CASSYGQNTEAFF.

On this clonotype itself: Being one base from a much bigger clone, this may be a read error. CDR3 residues: CASSGGDTEAFF. Written as DNA, the CDR3 is TGTGCCAGCAGCGGGGGGGACACTGAAGCTTTCTTT. The chain combines TRBV9 with TRBJ1-1; the D gene is possibly TRBD1 (5 bases). Germline V CDR1 and CDR2: SGDLS, YYNGEE. This CDR3 has 12 residues. V dropped 3 bases and J dropped 3 bases, with 6 bases sitting between them.

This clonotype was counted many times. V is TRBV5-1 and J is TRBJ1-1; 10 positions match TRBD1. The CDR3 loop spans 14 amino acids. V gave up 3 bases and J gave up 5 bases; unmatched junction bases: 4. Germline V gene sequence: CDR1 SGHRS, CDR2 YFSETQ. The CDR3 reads CASSWTGGVTEAFF. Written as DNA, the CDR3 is TGCGCCAGCAGCTGGACAGGGGGTGTTACTGAAGCTTTCTTT.

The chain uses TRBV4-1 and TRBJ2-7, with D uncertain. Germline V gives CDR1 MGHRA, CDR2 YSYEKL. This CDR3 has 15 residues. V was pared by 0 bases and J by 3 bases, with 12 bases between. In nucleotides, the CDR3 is TGCGCCAGCAGCCAAGATGGCGGTACTATCTACGAGCAGTACTTC. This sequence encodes CASSQDGGTIYEQYF.

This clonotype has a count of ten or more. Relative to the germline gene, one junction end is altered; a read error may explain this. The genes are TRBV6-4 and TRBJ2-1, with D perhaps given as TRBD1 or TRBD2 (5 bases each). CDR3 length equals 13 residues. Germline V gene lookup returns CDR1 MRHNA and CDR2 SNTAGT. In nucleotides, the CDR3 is TGTACCAGCAGTGACTCGAGGGGTGGTGAGCAGTTCTTC. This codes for CTSSDSRGGEQFF.

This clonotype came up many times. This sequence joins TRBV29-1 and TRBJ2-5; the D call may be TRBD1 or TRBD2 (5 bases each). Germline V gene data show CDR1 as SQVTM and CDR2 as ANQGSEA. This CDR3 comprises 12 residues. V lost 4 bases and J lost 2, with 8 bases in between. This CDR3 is CSVVEGQETQYF. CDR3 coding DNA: TGCAGCGTTGTAGAGGGGCAAGAGACCCAGTACTTC.

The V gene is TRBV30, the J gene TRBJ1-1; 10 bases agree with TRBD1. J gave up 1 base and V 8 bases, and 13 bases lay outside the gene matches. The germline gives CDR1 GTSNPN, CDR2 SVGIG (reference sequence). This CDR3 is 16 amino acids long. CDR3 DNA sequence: TGTGCCCCGACGATAAACGGGGACAGGGGGAACACTGAAGCTTTCTTT. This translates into CAPTINGDRGNTEAFF. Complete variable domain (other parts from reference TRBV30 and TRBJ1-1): SQTIHQWPATLVQPVGSPLSLECTVEGTSNPNLYWYRQAAGRGLQLLFYSVGIGQISSEVPQNLSASRPQDRQFILSSKKLLLSDSGFYLCAPTINGDRGNTEAFFGQGTRLTVV.